These 26 T cell receptor beta chains share one sample of origin, sequenced in a study of blood T cell repertoires in COVID-19. Method: immunoSEQ multiplex PCR; TCRdb's copy keeps in-frame clones and lacks some. The sample shows about 220,000 clones, about 90% of them seen only once. The sample taken for sequencing was PBMCs or T cells enriched from blood (not recorded which). Receptor source: a woman in her forties or fifties with acute COVID-19.

The V call is TRBV6-4, the J call TRBJ2-3, with 9 bases lining up with TRBD1. The trim removed 6 bases at V and 2 bases at J, leaving 12 bases unmatched. The V gene's germline CDR1 is MRHNA and CDR2 SNTAGT. This CDR3 comprises 17 residues. The CDR3 reads CASSPGTGWLNTDTQYF. CDR3 nucleotide sequence: TGTGCCAGCAGCCCCGGGACAGGGTGGCTTAACACAGATACGCAGTATTTT.

The DNA of the CDR3 is TGCGCCAGCAGACGGACGGAGGGGGGCTACACCTTC. Protein product: CASRRTEGGYTF. The chain recombines TRBV4-1 with TRBJ1-2; D perhaps matches TRBD1 (5 bases). The CDR3 length is 12 residues. Trimming took off 6 bases at V and 8 bases at J, with 13 bases between the two ends. Looked up from germline, CDR1 is MGHRA and CDR2 is YSYEKL.

The chain carries TRBV6-2 or TRBV6-3 and TRBJ1-2; D remains ambiguous. The CDR3 covers 15 residues. The ends were cut back, 0 bases at V and 4 bases at J, with 12 bases in the middle. The germline V gene encodes CDR1 MNHEY and CDR2 SVGEGT. The CDR3 DNA sequence: TGTGCCAGCAGTTACTCGGTTCCAGGCCCCTATGGCTACACCTTC. It is translated as CASSYSVPGPYGYTF.

V usage is TRBV7-2 and J usage is TRBJ2-5; 8 nucleotides align to TRBD1. Trimming cost V 0 bases and J 5 bases; bases outside gene matches: 2. The length of the CDR3 is 14 residues. Germline CDR1 is SGHTA and CDR2 is FQGNSA. CDR3 protein: CASSLARGRETQYF. The CDR3 nucleotides read TGTGCCAGCAGCTTAGCCAGGGGGCGTGAGACCCAGTACTTC.

This sequence joins TRBV28 and TRBJ2-5; TRBD1 agrees at 7 bases. Trimming cost V 5 bases and J 2 bases; bases outside gene matches: 11. Germline CDR1 MDHEN, CDR2 SYDVKM. The CDR3 spans 16 residues. CDR3 DNA: TGTGCCAGCAGTGAGAGACAGGGCAAAGGGCAAGAGACCCAGTACTTC. Protein: CASSERQGKGQETQYF.

The CDR3 sequence: CAISESATGAGNTIYF. In DNA form, the CDR3 reads TGTGCCATCAGTGAGTCAGCCACAGGGGCCGGAAACACCATATATTTT. The genes are TRBV10-3 and TRBJ1-3; TRBD1 matches 7 bases. V shed 0 bases, J shed 4 bases, and the junction held 6 bases outside the gene matches. The CDR3 is 16 amino acids. CDR1 is ENHRY, CDR2 SYGVKD, per germline.

This chain links TRBV30 with TRBJ1-2; 8 positions match TRBD1. CDR3 length equals 13 residues. J gave up 8 bases and V 2 bases, and 7 bases lay outside the gene matches. The germline CDR1 and CDR2 sequences are GTSNPN and SVGIG (reference sequence). CDR3: CAWSHRDRGGYTF. The CDR3 nucleotides are TGTGCCTGGAGTCACCGTGACAGGGGAGGCTACACCTTC.

This clone occurred once. V and J are TRBV19 and TRBJ2-1; TRBD1 matches 9 bases. Unmatched junction bases numbered 4, after V lost 5 bases and J lost 2 bases. Germline CDR1 and CDR2: LNHDA and SQIVND (reference sequence). The CDR3 has 15 amino acids. The CDR3 sequence is CASSARQGAYNEQFF. CDR3 DNA: TGTGCCAGTAGTGCACGACAGGGGGCCTACAATGAGCAGTTCTTC.

This clone was seen repeatedly, ten times or more. The chain carries TRBV19 and TRBJ2-3; 14 nucleotides agree with TRBD2. Germline assignment: CDR1 LNHDA and CDR2 SQIVND (reference sequence). J was trimmed by 6 bases and V by 5 bases; bases with no gene match: 10. This CDR3 has 17 amino acids. Here the CDR3 reads CASSAPGLAGAIDTQYF. For the CDR3, the DNA is TGTGCCAGTAGTGCCCCGGGACTAGCGGGAGCGATCGATACGCAGTATTTT.

V gene TRBV4-2 combines with J gene TRBJ2-7, with TRBD2 as a possible D gene (5 bases). The CDR3 is made up of 12 amino acids. Germline V lookup: CDR1 LGHNA, CDR2 YNFKEQ. V was cut by 3 bases and J by 7 bases, with 10 bases left in between. This CDR3 is CASSQTTDEQYF. CDR3 sequence (DNA): TGTGCCAGCAGCCAGACTACAGATGAGCAGTACTTC.

The chain combines TRBV4-3 with TRBJ2-7, with D maybe TRBD2 (6 bases). CDR3 length equals 13 residues. Germline assignment: CDR1 LGHNA and CDR2 YSLEER. The V end was cut by 4 bases, the J end by 7 bases, with 14 bases between. The chain's CDR3 is CASSLKVSGEQYF. In DNA form, the CDR3 reads TGCGCCAGCAGCCTCAAAGTCAGCGGGGAGCAGTACTTC.

The CDR3 region has the DNA TGTGCCAGCAGCTTGCCTAGCCCAGATACGCAGTATTTT. Protein: CASSLPSPDTQYF. The rearrangement joins TRBV7-2 to TRBJ2-3; D is possibly TRBD2 (5 bases). Germline V lookup: CDR1 SGHTA, CDR2 FQGNSA. This CDR3 has 13 amino acids. V was pared by 3 bases and J by 4 bases, with 8 bases between.

The V and J genes are TRBV6-5 and TRBJ2-1, with 7 bases matching TRBD2. CDR1 is MNHEY and CDR2 is SVGAGI in the germline V gene. The CDR3 length is 15 residues. The J segment lost 0 bases and the V segment lost 6 bases, leaving 5 bases of the junction unmatched. The DNA of the CDR3 is TGTGCCAGCAGAGCTAGCGGCAGCTCCTACAATGAGCAGTTCTTC. Amino acid sequence: CASRASGSSYNEQFF.

A few counts support this clone. The chain has TRBV3-1 (or the pseudogene TRBV3-2) and TRBJ1-5, with D possibly matching TRBD1 (5 bases). The V end lost 4 bases, the J end lost 6 bases, and 10 bases lay between the germline ends. The CDR3 totals 13 residues. Germline CDR1 is LGHDT and CDR2 is YNNKEL (reference sequence). The CDR3: CASSPSGGQPQHF. CDR3 nucleotide sequence: TGTGCCAGCAGCCCTTCCGGGGGTCAGCCCCAGCATTTT.

The J gene is TRBJ1-6, the V gene TRBV7-2; the match to TRBD1 covers 12 bases. This CDR3 has 15 residues. The V gene end was trimmed by 5 bases and the J gene end by 9 bases; junction bases not matched to a gene: 5. The germline V gene has CDR1 SGHTA and CDR2 FQGNSA. The CDR3 region is CASSARDRGLSPLHF. CDR3 DNA: TGTGCCAGCAGCGCCCGGGACAGGGGGCTTTCACCCCTCCACTTT.

The chain uses TRBV18 and TRBJ1-2; TRBD1 matches 11 bases. J gave up 2 bases and V 4 bases, and 0 bases lay outside the gene matches. Germline V gives CDR1 KGHSH, CDR2 LQKENI. The CDR3 is 14 residues long. The CDR3 loop reads CASSRDRGNYGYTF. As DNA, the CDR3 is TGTGCCAGCTCACGGGACAGGGGGAACTATGGCTACACCTTC.

This chain connects TRBV4-3 to TRBJ1-4; perhaps TRBD1 as D (5 bases). The V end was cut by 0 bases, the J end by 8 bases, with 16 bases between. The CDR3 extends over 16 amino acids. Per germline, CDR1 LGHNA and CDR2 YSLEER. The CDR3 is CASSQDRRGVYEKLFF. The CDR3 DNA sequence: TGCGCCAGCAGCCAAGATCGGCGGGGGGTCTACGAAAAACTGTTTTTT.

This chain connects TRBV20-1 to TRBJ2-1, with 8 bases fitting TRBD2. CDR1 and CDR2 (germline): DFQATT, SNEGSKA (reference sequence). CDR3 length: 11 residues. The CDR3 region is CRTGGPGEQFF. The CDR3 DNA sequence: TGCAGAACGGGAGGGCCAGGTGAGCAGTTCTTC.

The table lists this clone with a few counts. This chain uses TRBV30 with TRBJ1-6; 7 bases agree with TRBD1. Germline V CDR1 and CDR2: GTSNPN, SVGIG (reference sequence). This CDR3 contains 13 residues. With V trimmed by 7 bases and J by 8 bases, 8 bases remained unmatched. DNA for the CDR3: TGTGCCTTCGGGACAGCGGTTGATTCACCCCTCCACTTT. Translation gives CAFGTAVDSPLHF.

This clone was counted a single time. The rearrangement links TRBV12-3 or TRBV12-4 to TRBJ2-2; 7 bases fit TRBD1. CDR3 length: 13 amino acids. The J segment lost 5 bases and the V segment lost 9 bases, leaving 6 bases of the junction unmatched. CDR3 amino acids: CASTRGQTGELFF. CDR3 nucleotide sequence: TGTGCCAGTACGAGGGGGCAGACCGGGGAGCTGTTTTTT.

The chain links TRBV9 to TRBJ2-1; D is undetermined. V dropped 0 bases and J dropped 4 bases, with 5 bases sitting between them. The CDR3 has 13 amino acids. In germline, CDR1 is SGDLS, CDR2 YYNGEE. The CDR3 reads CASSVGRYNEQFF. The CDR3 DNA reads as TGTGCCAGCAGCGTAGGTAGATACAATGAGCAGTTCTTC.

CDR3 sequence reads: CASSAEGFRQGVGEAFF. As DNA, the CDR3 is TGTGCCAGCAGCGCAGAGGGTTTCCGACAGGGGGTCGGTGAAGCTTTCTTT. This rearrangement joins TRBV7-2 to TRBJ1-1; TRBD1 matches 9 bases. Germline lookup yields CDR1 SGHTA and CDR2 FQGNSA. V dropped 5 bases and J dropped 7; count of bases not matched to a gene: 17. There are 17 residues in the CDR3.

The genes are TRBV28 and TRBJ2-1, with 8 bases that match TRBD1. Trimming removed 5 bases from V and 6 bases from J; junction bases left unmatched: 12. CDR3 length: 16 amino acids. Germline V gene lookup returns CDR1 MDHEN and CDR2 SYDVKM. CDR3 sequence: CASSGISGQAFNEQFF. The CDR3 bases are TGTGCCAGCAGTGGAATATCGGGACAGGCTTTCAATGAGCAGTTCTTC.

DNA for the CDR3: TGTGCCAGCAGTCCGACAGGGCGGTCCTACGAGCAGTACTTC. This encodes CASSPTGRSYEQYF. J is TRBJ2-7 and V is TRBV2; 7 bases agree with TRBD1. Trimming removed 5 bases from V and 1 base from J; junction bases left unmatched: 5. The CDR3 consists of 14 residues. Germline loops: CDR1 SNHLY, CDR2 FYNNEI.

V is TRBV9 and J is TRBJ1-4, with 8 bases that match TRBD1. Trimming at V came to 4 bases and at J to 8 bases, leaving 10 bases not matched to a gene. The CDR3 spans 15 residues. Germline-derived CDR1 and CDR2 are SGDLS and YYNGEE. CDR3 loop: CASSPETGVGEKLFF. In DNA form, the CDR3 reads TGTGCCAGCAGCCCGGAGACAGGGGTTGGCGAAAAACTGTTTTTT.

This chain connects TRBV7-8 to TRBJ2-3; a weak D match, TRBD1 (6 bases). CDR3 length: 14 residues. Trimming stripped 5 bases from V and 3 bases from J, with 12 bases between. Germline values: CDR1 SGHVS, CDR2 FQNEAQ. The CDR3 sequence: CASSPWTETDTQYF. CDR3 sequence (DNA): TGTGCCAGCAGCCCTTGGACAGAGACAGATACGCAGTATTTT.